This T cell receptor (beta chain) was recovered during a study of sequential checkpoint blockade in melanoma. Study background: Randomization was 1:1 between first-line nivolumab→ipilimumab and ipilimumab→nivolumab. Maintenance nivolumab came after either treatment sequence.

This clone is medium-sized in the sample. Treatment indicated: randomized to nivolumab then ipilimumab (arm A) or the reverse (arm B). No patient had prior DNA-damaging chemotherapy. From thawed PBMCs, live CD3+CD8+ cells negative for CD19 and CD56 were sorted. The CDR3 has 15 amino acids. Germline loops: CDR1 MNHEY, CDR2 SMNVEV (reference sequence). V was pared by 6 bases and J by 0 bases, with 12 bases between. Sequenced by immunoSEQ multiplex PCR; TCRdb stores in-frame clones only, minus some. The sample contains about 9,500 clones, more than 70% of which appear only once. This sequence joins TRBV27 and TRBJ1-5; D possibly corresponds to TRBD1 (5 bases). The sequence derives from a human donor with melanoma. The material sequenced was CD8+ T cells sorted from blood (inferred from file names), taken from a patient given nivolumab and ipilimumab in sequence. The CDR3 DNA is TGTGCCAGCAGCTCACAGGAGTATAGCAATCAGCCCCAGCATTTT. Its translation: CASSSQEYSNQPQHF.